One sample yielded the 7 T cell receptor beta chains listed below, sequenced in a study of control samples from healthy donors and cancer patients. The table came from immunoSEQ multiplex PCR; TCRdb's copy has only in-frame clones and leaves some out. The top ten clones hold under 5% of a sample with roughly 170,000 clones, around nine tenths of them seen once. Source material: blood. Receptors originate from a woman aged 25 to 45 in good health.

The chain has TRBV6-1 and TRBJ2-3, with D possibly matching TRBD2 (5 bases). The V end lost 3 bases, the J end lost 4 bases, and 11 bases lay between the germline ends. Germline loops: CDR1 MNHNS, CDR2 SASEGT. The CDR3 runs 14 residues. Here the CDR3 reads CASSEGSSADTQYF. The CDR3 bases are TGTGCCAGCAGTGAGGGGAGTTCGGCAGATACGCAGTATTTT.

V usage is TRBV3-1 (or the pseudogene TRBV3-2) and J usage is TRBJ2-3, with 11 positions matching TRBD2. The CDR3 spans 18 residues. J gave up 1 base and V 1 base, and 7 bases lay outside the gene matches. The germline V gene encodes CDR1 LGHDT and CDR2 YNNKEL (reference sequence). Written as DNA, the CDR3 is TGTGCCAGCAGCCAAGGTCTTCTAGCGGGAGGTGGCACAGATACGCAGTATTTT. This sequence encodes CASSQGLLAGGGTDTQYF.

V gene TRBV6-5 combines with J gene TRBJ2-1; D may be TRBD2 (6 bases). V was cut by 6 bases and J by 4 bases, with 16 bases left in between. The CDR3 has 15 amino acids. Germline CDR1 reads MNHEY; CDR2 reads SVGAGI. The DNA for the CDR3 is TGTGCCAGCAGGTCACTAGCCAAAAAGTACAATGAGCAGTTCTTC. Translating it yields CASRSLAKKYNEQFF.

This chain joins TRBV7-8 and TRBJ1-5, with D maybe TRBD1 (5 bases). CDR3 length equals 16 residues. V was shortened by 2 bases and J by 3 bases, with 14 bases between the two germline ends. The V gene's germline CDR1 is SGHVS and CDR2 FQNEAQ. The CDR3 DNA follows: TGTGCCAGCAGCTTATGGGGCCCCCCAACCAATCAGCCCCAGCATTTT. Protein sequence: CASSLWGPPTNQPQHF.

The chain's CDR3 is CASSLAGSGSTDTQYF. CDR3 nucleotide sequence: TGCGCCAGCAGCTTGGCGGGTAGCGGGAGTACAGATACGCAGTATTTT. This chain links TRBV5-1 with TRBJ2-3; 9 bases fit TRBD2. V lost 0 bases and J lost 3; bases outside the gene matches: 5. CDR1 and CDR2 (germline): SGHRS, YFSETQ. The CDR3 length is 16 residues.

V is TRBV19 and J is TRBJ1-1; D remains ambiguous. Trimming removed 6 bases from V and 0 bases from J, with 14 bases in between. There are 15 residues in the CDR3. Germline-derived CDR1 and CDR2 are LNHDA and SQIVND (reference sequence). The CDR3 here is CASRASPSVNTEAFF. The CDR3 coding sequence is TGTGCCAGTAGGGCTAGCCCTTCGGTGAACACTGAAGCTTTCTTT. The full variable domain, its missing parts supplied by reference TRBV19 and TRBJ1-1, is DGGITQSPKYLFRKEGQNVTLSCEQNLNHDAMYWYRQDPGQGLRLIYYSQIVNDFQKGDIAEGYSVSREKKESFPLTVTSAQKNPTAFYLCASRASPSVNTEAFFGQGTRLTVV.

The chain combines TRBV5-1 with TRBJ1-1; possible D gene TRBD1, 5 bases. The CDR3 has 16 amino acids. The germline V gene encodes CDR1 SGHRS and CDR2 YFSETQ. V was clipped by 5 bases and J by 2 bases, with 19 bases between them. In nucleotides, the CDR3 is TGCGCCAGCAGTCAGAAAACGGGGGGTCCCAACACTGAAGCTTTCTTT. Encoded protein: CASSQKTGGPNTEAFF. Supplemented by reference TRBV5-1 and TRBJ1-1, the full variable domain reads KAGVTQTPRYLIKTRGQQVTLSCSPISGHRSVSWYQQTPGQGLQFLFEYFSETQRNKGNFPGRFSGRQFSNSRSEMNVSTLELGDSALYLCASSQKTGGPNTEAFFGQGTRLTVV.